This passage covers 17 T cell receptor beta chains from one sample sequenced in a study of cytomegalovirus exposure and HLA in healthy donors. PCR was performed using 60 Vbeta and 13 Jbeta primers. Assay used: immunoSEQ multiplex PCR; TCRdb lists only in-frame clones, some missing. The table includes over 120,000 clones, 60% to 75% detected once. The sequenced sample was PBMCs. These receptors were collected from a man younger than 45 in good health and CMV-seronegative.

The V and J genes are TRBV9 and TRBJ2-7; D ambiguous. Trimming stripped 4 bases from V and 0 bases from J, with 8 bases between. The CDR3 is 13 amino acids. Germline CDR1 is SGDLS and CDR2 is YYNGEE. CDR3 coding DNA: TGTGCCAGCAGCCCGTCGTTCTCCTACGAGCAGTACTTC. Translating gives CASSPSFSYEQYF.

The chain has TRBV11-1 and TRBJ1-1; 7 bases fit TRBD1. The V segment lost 5 bases and the J segment 0 bases; nucleotides outside the gene matches: 3. Germline V CDR1 and CDR2: SGHAT, FQDESV (reference sequence). This CDR3 comprises 14 residues. The chain's CDR3 is CASSLGQMNTEAFF. CDR3 in DNA: TGTGCCAGCAGCCTGGGACAGATGAACACTGAAGCTTTCTTT. Full variable domain (rest looked up from reference TRBV11-1 and TRBJ1-1): EAEVAQSPRYKITEKSQAVAFWCDPISGHATLYWYRQILGQGPELLVQFQDESVVDDSQLPKDRFSAERLKGVDSTLKIQPAELGDSAMYLCASSLGQMNTEAFFGQGTRLTVV.

The chain is built from TRBV5-4 and TRBJ1-2, with TRBD1 identical over 7 bases. The length of the CDR3 is 13 residues. The J segment lost 5 bases and the V segment lost 1 base, leaving 2 bases of the junction unmatched. Germline CDR1 is SGHNT and CDR2 is YYREEE (reference sequence). Here the CDR3 DNA reads TGTGCCAGCAGCTTGACAGGGGCTTATGGCTACACCTTC. Translation gives CASSLTGAYGYTF.

The chain couples TRBV4-2 to TRBJ1-4; TRBD1 might be the D (5 bases). V was clipped by 5 bases and J by 6 bases, with 13 bases between them. Germline V CDR1 and CDR2: LGHNA, YNFKEQ. CDR3 length: 14 residues. The CDR3 DNA follows: TGTGCCAGCAGCAGGAGGGAAGGGGATGAAAAACTGTTTTTT. Translating it yields CASSRREGDEKLFF.

This chain connects TRBV28 to TRBJ1-2; 8 bases fit TRBD1. V dropped 5 bases and J dropped 5; count of bases not matched to a gene: 10. The CDR3 consists of 15 residues. The germline gives CDR1 MDHEN, CDR2 SYDVKM. This CDR3 is CASSPQGAVRYGYTF. CDR3 nucleotides: TGTGCCAGCAGTCCCCAGGGGGCTGTGCGGTATGGCTACACCTTC.

On this clone: An end of the junction does not agree with germline; a read error may underlie this. The genes are TRBV7-9 and TRBJ2-5; D may be TRBD2 (5 bases). The CDR3 is 13 residues long. Germline V lookup: CDR1 SEHNR, CDR2 FQNEAQ (reference sequence). CDR3 loop: CSSSLPPGETQYF. CDR3 nucleotide sequence: TGTTCCAGCAGCCTCCCCCCGGGGGAGACCCAGTACTTC.

The genes are TRBV5-6 and TRBJ2-2; possibly TRBD1 for D (5 bases). Trimming cost V 2 bases and J 14 bases, with 10 bases left between them. Per germline, CDR1 SGHDT and CDR2 YYEEEE. This CDR3 has 11 amino acids. Written as DNA, the CDR3 is TGTGCCAGCAGCTTTGGGCAGGGCCTGTTTTTT. Amino acids: CASSFGQGLFF. Combining the CDR3 with reference TRBV5-6 and TRBJ2-2 gives the whole variable domain DAGVTQSPTHLIKTRGQQVTLRCSPKSGHDTVSWYQQALGQGPQFIFQYYEEEERQRGNFPDRFSGHQFPNYSSELNVNALLLGDSALYLCASSFGQGLFFGEGSRLTVL.

CDR3 in DNA: TGTGCCAGCAGCTTGGGACTCATATCTGGGGACTATGAGCAGTTCTTC. Protein: CASSLGLISGDYEQFF. This rearrangement joins TRBV5-8 to TRBJ2-1, with a tentative D call TRBD2 (6 bases). The CDR3 is 16 amino acids. Germline V gene data show CDR1 as SGHTS and CDR2 as YDEGEE. Trimming cost V 0 bases and J 8 bases, with 18 bases left between them.

This sequence joins TRBV27 and TRBJ1-1, with 8 bases that match TRBD1. This CDR3 is built from 15 residues. Trimming removed 4 bases from V and 1 base from J; junction bases left unmatched: 5. Germline V gene lookup returns CDR1 MNHEY and CDR2 SMNVEV (reference sequence). CDR3 sequence reads: CASSSLQGGNTEAFF. CDR3 DNA: TGTGCCAGCAGTTCCCTACAGGGGGGGAACACTGAAGCTTTCTTT.

The chain couples TRBV29-1 to TRBJ2-3; 10 bases fit TRBD2. Per the germline V gene, CDR1 is SQVTM and CDR2 is ANQGSEA. J gave up 3 bases and V 2 bases, and 5 bases lay outside the gene matches. This CDR3 has 15 residues. Here the CDR3 DNA reads TGCAGCGTTGAAATGGCTAGCGGGGGAACAGATACGCAGTATTTT. Translating gives CSVEMASGGTDTQYF.

For the CDR3, the DNA is TGTGCCAGTAGTATCGGGAGGCAAGGCGAGCAGTACTTC. Amino acids: CASSIGRQGEQYF. The chain joins TRBV19 to TRBJ2-7; 7 nucleotides agree with TRBD2. V was pared by 3 bases and J by 6 bases, with 5 bases of the junction left unmatched. CDR3 size: 13 residues. Germline V gives CDR1 LNHDA, CDR2 SQIVND (reference sequence).

A note on this clone: The junction does not match germline at one end; this may be a read error. This chain links TRBV5-1 with TRBJ2-6, with D tentatively TRBD1 (6 bases). The CDR3 consists of 16 residues. Per germline, CDR1 SGHRS and CDR2 YFSETQ. The DNA for the CDR3 is TGCGCCAGCAGCTATACCGGGACAACTGGGGCCAACGGCCTGACTTTC. Amino acid sequence: CASSYTGTTGANGLTF.

This clone has a count of ten or more. The J gene is TRBJ1-1, the V gene TRBV7-9, with unresolved D. The CDR3 extends over 14 amino acids. Trimming removed 5 bases from V and 4 bases from J, with 14 bases in between. Per the germline V gene, CDR1 is SEHNR and CDR2 is FQNEAQ (reference sequence). The CDR3 here is CASSRLEGGTEAFF. CDR3 coding DNA: TGTGCCAGCAGCCGGCTCGAGGGAGGCACTGAAGCTTTCTTT.

The genes are TRBV29-1 and TRBJ2-5; perhaps TRBD1 as D (6 bases). CDR3 length: 13 residues. Germline V gene lookup returns CDR1 SQVTM and CDR2 ANQGSEA. The V end lost 1 base, the J end lost 5 bases, and 11 bases lay between the germline ends. The CDR3 here is CSVEVRGMETQYF. In nucleotides, the CDR3 is TGCAGCGTTGAAGTCAGGGGTATGGAGACCCAGTACTTC.

The sample holds one count of this clone. The rearrangement uses TRBV6-1 and TRBJ2-7; a possible D gene is TRBD1 (5 bases). The CDR3 extends over 13 amino acids. Germline V CDR1 and CDR2: MNHNS, SASEGT. V gave up 2 bases and J gave up 3 bases, with 8 bases separating them. DNA of the CDR3: TGTGCCAGCAGTGAAAGACAGAGCTACGAGCAGTACTTC. Translated, it gives CASSERQSYEQYF.

The chain recombines TRBV28 with TRBJ1-4; D remains unclear. Trimming cost V 11 bases and J 0 bases, with 7 bases left between them. The CDR3 has 12 residues. Germline V gene sequence: CDR1 MDHEN, CDR2 SYDVKM. CDR3 loop: CASIATNEKLFF. As DNA, the CDR3 is TGTGCCTCTATCGCAACTAATGAAAAACTGTTTTTT.

V is TRBV28 and J is TRBJ1-2, with 8 bases fitting TRBD1. J lost 6 bases, V lost 6 bases, and 6 bases had no gene match. This CDR3 has 13 amino acids. Germline V gives CDR1 MDHEN, CDR2 SYDVKM. As DNA, the CDR3 is TGTGCCAGCAGACGGCAGGGGGCGCATGGCTACACCTTC. It codes for CASRRQGAHGYTF.